These T cell receptor beta chains were read from a single sample in a study of metastatic and nonmetastatic thyroid tumors. MiXCR re-clonotyped the PCR reads for TCRdb. The repertoire holds roughly 8,900 clones, approximately 25% seen once, with about 12% in the top ten. The specimen was adjacent normal tissue. These receptors came from a female donor with papillary thyroid cancer or a benign thyroid nodule (not recorded which). Some clones in this sample may be carry-over from other donors' samples. Each CDR3 is given with its conserved first and last residue. The order of the fields is J gene, clone size, V gene, CDR3 protein. Size is omitted from some rows. Given values are once, few, many or a class for expanded clones.

>TRBJ2-1|medium-sized|TRBV4-1
CASSQLAGGQNEQFF
>TRBJ2-3|medium-sized|TRBV25-1
CASSPRGSPTDTQYF
>TRBJ1-1|few|TRBV27
CASSLSGPGFAEAFF
>TRBJ2-2|once|TRBV11-2
CVSSPRQGAYTGELFF
>TRBJ1-2|once|TRBV11-2
CASSLEGGRRGYTF
>TRBJ2-1|few|TRBV27
CASSLITSGENEQFF
>TRBJ2-2|medium-sized|TRBV6-4
CASSDSAEVGELFF
>TRBJ2-5|NA|TRBV6-9
CASSYPRGPSDTQYF
>TRBJ1-2|few|TRBV25-1
CASSASLDGYTF
>TRBJ2-1|NA|TRBV4-2
CASIQVDEHFF
>TRBJ2-2|NA|TRBV5-1
CASSLVLMEDGTGELFF
>TRBJ2-1|NA|TRBV11-2
CASSSPGFAVINEHFF
>TRBJ1-4|NA|TRBV6-1
CASKDTGQTNEKLFF
>TRBJ2-5|many|TRBV5-4
CASSSGLGREETQYF
>TRBJ2-3|few|TRBV29-1
CSAYRGTDTQYF
>TRBJ2-5|NA|TRBV24-1
CATSEGTTSGRETQYF
>TRBJ2-1|many|TRBV29-1
CSFDGLAGVHEQFF
>TRBJ1-6|NA|TRBV5-6
CASSLGRDERTSPLHF
>TRBJ2-3|medium-sized|TRBV4-1
CATGSVGGSGNTQYF
>TRBJ2-7|NA|TRBV3-1
CASSQTRDYEQYF
>TRBJ2-3|few|TRBV15
CATSRFSGRIDTQYF
>TRBJ2-2|medium-sized|TRBV5-1
CASSLGTYNTGELFF
>TRBJ2-5|many|TRBV19
CASTSRDSIQETQYF
>TRBJ2-2|NA|TRBV14
CASSTRTSGGWGTGELFF
>TRBJ2-3|NA|TRBV19
CASSPILAGYDTDTQYF
>TRBJ2-6|NA|TRBV28
CAHRAAGANFLTF